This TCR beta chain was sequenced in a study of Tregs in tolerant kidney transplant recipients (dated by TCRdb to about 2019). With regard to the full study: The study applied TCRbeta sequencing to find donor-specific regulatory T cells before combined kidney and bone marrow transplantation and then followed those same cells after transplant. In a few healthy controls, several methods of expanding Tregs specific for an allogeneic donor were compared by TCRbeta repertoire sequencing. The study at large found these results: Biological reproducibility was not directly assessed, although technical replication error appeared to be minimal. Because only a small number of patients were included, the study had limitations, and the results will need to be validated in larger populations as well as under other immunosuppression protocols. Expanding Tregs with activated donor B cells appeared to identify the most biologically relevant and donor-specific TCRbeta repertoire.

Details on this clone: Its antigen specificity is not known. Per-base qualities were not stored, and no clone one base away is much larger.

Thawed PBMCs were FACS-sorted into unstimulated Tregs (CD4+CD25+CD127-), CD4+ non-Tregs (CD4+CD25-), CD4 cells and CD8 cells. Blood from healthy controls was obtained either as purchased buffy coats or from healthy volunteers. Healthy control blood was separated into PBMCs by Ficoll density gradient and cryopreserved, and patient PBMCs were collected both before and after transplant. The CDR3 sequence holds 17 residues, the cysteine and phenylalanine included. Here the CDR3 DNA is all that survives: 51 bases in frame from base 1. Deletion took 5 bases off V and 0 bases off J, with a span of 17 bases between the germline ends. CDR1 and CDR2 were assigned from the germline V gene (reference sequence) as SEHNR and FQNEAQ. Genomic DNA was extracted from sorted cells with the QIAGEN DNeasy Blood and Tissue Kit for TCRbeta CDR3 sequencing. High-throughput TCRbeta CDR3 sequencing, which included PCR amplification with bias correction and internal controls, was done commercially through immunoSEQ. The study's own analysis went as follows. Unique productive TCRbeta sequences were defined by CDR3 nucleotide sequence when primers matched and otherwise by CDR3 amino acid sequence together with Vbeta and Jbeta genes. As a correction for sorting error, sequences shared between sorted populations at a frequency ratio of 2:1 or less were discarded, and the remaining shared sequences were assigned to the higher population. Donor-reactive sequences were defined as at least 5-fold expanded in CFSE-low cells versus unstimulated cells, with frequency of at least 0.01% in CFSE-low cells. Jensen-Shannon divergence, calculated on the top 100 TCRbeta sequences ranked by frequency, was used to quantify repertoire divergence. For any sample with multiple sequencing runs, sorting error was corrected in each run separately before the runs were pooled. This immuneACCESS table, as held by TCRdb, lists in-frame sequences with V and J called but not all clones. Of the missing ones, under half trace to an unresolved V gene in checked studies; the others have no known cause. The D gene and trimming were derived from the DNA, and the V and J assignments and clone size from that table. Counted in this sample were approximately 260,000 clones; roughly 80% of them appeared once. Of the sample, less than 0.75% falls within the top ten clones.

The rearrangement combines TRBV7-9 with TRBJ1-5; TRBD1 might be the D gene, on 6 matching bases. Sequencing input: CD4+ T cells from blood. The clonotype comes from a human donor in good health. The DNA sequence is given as TGTGCCAGCAGCACAGGAGGGGGTTCCTATAGCAATCAGCCCCAGCATTTT. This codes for CASSTGGGSYSNQPQHF.